These T cell receptor beta chains were read from a single sample in a study of beta chain features in type 1 diabetes. TCRdb's copy holds only in-frame clones and misses some; the assay was immunoSEQ multiplex PCR. The sample lists approximately 400,000 clones, about 16% occurring once. The specimen was naive CD4+ T cells from blood. These receptors were collected from a woman younger than 35 in good health. CDR3s include the opening cysteine and the closing phenylalanine or tryptophan. D genes are given only for firm matches. Clone size is given for some rows only: seen once, a few or many times, or a class if the clone is expanded.

v_call	d_call	j_call	clone_size	cdr3_length	cdr3_nt	cdr3_aa
TRBV28	TRBD1	TRBJ1-5	few	19	TGTGCCAGCAGAGAAAGAGGACAGGGGGCGCGGATATCGTATCAGCCCCAGCATTTT	CASRERGQGARISYQPQHF
TRBV9	NA	TRBJ2-3	few	14	TGTGCCAGCAGCGTGACAACGGGCACAGATACGCAGTATTTT	CASSVTTGTDTQYF
TRBV5-1	TRBD1	TRBJ2-2	NA	15	TGCGCCAGCAGCCAGGACAGGGGAGAAACCGGGGAGCTGTTTTTT	CASSQDRGETGELFF
TRBV18	TRBD1	TRBJ2-1	NA	14	TGTGCCAGCTCACCGACAGGGAACTACAATGAGCAGTTCTTC	CASSPTGNYNEQFF
TRBV28	NA	TRBJ2-7	NA	12	TGTGCCAGCAGTATCCCTGACTACCTGGAGTACTTC	CASSIPDYLEYF
TRBV9	TRBD1	TRBJ2-1	NA	16	TGTGCCAGCAGCTGGCGGACAGGGGGCTCCGAGGATGAGCAGTTCTTC	CASSWRTGGSEDEQFF
TRBV5-4	NA	TRBJ2-5	few	14	TGTGCCAGCAACTTCCCGGGGATCCAAGAGACCCAGTACTTC	CASNFPGIQETQYF
TRBV20-1	NA	TRBJ1-5	few	11	TGCAGTGCTAAATCAGGTCAGCCCCAGCATTTT	CSAKSGQPQHF
TRBV25-1	TRBD2	TRBJ2-2	few	17	TGTGCCAGCAGTGGTGGACTAGCGGGAGCGCGCGGCGGGGAGCTGTTTTTT	CASSGGLAGARGGELFF
TRBV30	TRBD1	TRBJ1-1	NA	14	TGTGCCTGGAAAGGGGACAGTCGGAACACTGAAGCTTTCTTT	CAWKGDSRNTEAFF
TRBV5-1	TRBD1	TRBJ1-1	NA	15	TGCGCCAGCAGCGGGGACAGGGGTTTATACACTGAAGCTTTCTTT	CASSGDRGLYTEAFF
TRBV5-1	TRBD1	TRBJ2-7	few	15	TGCGCCAGCAGCTTCGCCGGGACAGCTTCCTACGAGCAGTACTTC	CASSFAGTASYEQYF
TRBV6-5	TRBD2	TRBJ2-7	NA	15	TGTGCCAGCAGTTCCCATAGCGGGAGGCTTGCGGTGCAGTACTTC	CASSSHSGRLAVQYF
TRBV5-1	NA	TRBJ2-7	NA	13	TGCGCCAGCAGCTTGGCCCTTGACAGGGAGGAGTACTTC	CASSLALDREEYF